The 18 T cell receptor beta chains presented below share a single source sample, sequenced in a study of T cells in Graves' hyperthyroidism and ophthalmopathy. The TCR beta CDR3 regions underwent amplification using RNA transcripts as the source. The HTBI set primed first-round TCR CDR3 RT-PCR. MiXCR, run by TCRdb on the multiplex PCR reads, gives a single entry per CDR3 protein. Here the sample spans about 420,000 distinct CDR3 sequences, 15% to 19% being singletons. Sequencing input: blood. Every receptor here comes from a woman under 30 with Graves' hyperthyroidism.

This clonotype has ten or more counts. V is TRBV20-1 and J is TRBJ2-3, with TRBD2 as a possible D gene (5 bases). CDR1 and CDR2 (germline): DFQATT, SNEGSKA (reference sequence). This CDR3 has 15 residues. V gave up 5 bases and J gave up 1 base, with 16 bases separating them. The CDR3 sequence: CSALDFTGGTDTQYF. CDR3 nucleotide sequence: TGCAGTGCTCTGGACTTTACGGGTGGCACAGATACGCAGTATTTT.

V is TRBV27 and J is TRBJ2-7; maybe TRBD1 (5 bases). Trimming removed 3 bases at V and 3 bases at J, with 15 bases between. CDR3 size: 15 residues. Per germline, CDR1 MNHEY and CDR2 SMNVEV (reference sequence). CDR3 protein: CASSFSLRADYEQYF. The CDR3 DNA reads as TGTGCCAGCAGTTTCTCGCTCAGGGCGGACTACGAGCAGTACTTC.

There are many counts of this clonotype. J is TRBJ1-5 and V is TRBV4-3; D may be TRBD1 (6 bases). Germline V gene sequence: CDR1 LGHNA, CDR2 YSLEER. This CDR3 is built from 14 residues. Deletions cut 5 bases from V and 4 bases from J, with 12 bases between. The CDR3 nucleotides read TGCGCCAGCAGCTTCCGAAGGGGGAATCAGCCCCAGCATTTT. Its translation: CASSFRRGNQPQHF.

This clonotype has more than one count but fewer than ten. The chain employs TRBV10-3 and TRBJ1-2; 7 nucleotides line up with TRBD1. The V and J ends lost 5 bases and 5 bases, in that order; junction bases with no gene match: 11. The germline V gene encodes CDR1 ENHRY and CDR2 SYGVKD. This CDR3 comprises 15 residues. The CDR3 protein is CAISLKGQALYGYTF. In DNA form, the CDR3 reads TGTGCCATCAGTCTGAAAGGACAGGCACTTTATGGCTACACCTTC.

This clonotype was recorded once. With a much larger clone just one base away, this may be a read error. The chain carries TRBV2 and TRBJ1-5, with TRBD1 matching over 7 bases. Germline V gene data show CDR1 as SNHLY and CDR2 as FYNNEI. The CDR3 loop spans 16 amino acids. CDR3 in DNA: TGTGCCAGCAGTTTAGACCCGGGACAGAGCAATCAGTCCCAGCATTTT. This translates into CASSLDPGQSNQSQHF.

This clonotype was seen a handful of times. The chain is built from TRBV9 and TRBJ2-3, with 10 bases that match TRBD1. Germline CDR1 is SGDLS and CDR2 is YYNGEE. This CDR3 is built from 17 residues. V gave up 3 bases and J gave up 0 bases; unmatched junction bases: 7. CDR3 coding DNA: TGTGCCAGCAGCGGGGACAGGGGACTGGGAAGCACAGATACGCAGTATTTT. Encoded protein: CASSGDRGLGSTDTQYF.

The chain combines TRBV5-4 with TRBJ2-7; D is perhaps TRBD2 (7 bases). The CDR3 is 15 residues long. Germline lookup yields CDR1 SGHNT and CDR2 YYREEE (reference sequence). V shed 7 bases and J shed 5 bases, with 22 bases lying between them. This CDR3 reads CASSRWGGPPHEQYF. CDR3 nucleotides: TGTGCCAGCTCCCGGTGGGGGGGGCCACCGCACGAGCAGTACTTC. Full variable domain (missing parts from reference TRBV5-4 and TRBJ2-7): ETGVTQSPTHLIKTRGQQVTLRCSSQSGHNTVSWYQQALGQGPQFIFQYYREEENGRGNFPPRFSGLQFPNYSSELNVNALELDDSALYLCASSRWGGPPHEQYFGPGTRLTVT.

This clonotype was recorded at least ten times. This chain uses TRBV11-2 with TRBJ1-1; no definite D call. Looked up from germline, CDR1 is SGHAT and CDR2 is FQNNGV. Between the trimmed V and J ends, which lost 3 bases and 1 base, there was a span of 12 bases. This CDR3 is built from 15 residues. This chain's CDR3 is CASSFRSAGNTEAFF. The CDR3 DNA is TGTGCCAGCAGCTTTCGGTCTGCGGGGAACACTGAAGCTTTCTTT. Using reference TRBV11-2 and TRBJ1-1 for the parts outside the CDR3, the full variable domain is EAGVAQSPRYKIIEKRQSVAFWCNPISGHATLYWYQQILGQGPKLLIQFQNNGVVDDSQLPKDRFSAERLKGVDSTLKIQPAKLEDSAVYLCASSFRSAGNTEAFFGQGTRLTVV.

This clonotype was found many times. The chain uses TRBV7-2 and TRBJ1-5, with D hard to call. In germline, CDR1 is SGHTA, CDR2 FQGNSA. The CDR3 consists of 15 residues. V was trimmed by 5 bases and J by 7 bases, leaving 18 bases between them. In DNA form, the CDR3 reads TGTGCCAGCAGCCTCCGAGACGGAGGTTTCCAGCCCCAGCATTTT. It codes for CASSLRDGGFQPQHF.

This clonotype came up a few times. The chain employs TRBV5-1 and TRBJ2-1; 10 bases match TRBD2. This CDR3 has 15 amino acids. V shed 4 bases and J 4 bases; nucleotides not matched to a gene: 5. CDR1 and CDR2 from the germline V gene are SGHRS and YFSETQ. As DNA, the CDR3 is TGCGCCAGCAGCACAGGACTAGCGGAATACAATGAGCAGTTCTTC. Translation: CASSTGLAEYNEQFF.

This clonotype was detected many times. This chain's CDR3 is CATSRVRGNTEAFF. In DNA, the CDR3 is TGTGCCACCAGCAGAGTTCGGGGGAACACTGAAGCTTTCTTT. The chain is built from TRBV15 and TRBJ1-1; D call uncertain. The germline CDR1 and CDR2 sequences are LNHNV and YYDKDF (reference sequence). Deletions cut 1 base from V and 1 base from J, with 7 bases between. The CDR3 runs 14 residues.

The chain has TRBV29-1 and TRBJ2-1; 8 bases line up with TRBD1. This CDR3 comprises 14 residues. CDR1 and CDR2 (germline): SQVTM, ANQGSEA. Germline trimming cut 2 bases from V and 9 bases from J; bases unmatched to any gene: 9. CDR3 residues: CSVETGQAGVEQFF. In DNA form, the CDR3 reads TGCAGCGTTGAAACGGGACAGGCAGGGGTTGAGCAGTTCTTC.

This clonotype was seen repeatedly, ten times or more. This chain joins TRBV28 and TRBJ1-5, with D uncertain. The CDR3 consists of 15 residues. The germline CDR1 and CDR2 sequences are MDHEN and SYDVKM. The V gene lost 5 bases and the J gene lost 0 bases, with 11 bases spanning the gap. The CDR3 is CASSRPSFSNQPQHF. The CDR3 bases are TGTGCCAGCAGTCGCCCTTCGTTTAGCAATCAGCCCCAGCATTTT.

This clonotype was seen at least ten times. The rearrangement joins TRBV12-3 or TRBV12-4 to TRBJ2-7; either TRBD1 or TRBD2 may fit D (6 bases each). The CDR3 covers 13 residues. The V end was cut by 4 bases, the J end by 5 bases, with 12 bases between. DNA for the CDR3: TGTGCCAGCAGTTCGGGGGCTCGGCACGAGCAGTACTTC. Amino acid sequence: CASSSGARHEQYF.

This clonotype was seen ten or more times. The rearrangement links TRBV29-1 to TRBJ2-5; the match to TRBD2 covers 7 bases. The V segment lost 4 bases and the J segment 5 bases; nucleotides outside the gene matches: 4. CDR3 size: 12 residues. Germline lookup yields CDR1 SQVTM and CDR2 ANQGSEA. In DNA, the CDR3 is TGCAGCGTTGGGACTAGTTTCGAGACCCAGTACTTC. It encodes CSVGTSFETQYF.

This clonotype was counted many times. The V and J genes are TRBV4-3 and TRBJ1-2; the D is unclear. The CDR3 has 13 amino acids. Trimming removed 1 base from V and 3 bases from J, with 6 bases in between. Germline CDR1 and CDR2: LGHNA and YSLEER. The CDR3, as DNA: TGCGCCAGCAGCCAAGGCCCTTACTATGGCTACACCTTC. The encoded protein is CASSQGPYYGYTF.

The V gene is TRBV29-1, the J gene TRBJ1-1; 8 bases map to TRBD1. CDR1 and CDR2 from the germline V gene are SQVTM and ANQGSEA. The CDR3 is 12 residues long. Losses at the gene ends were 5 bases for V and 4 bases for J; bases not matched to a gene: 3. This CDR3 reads CSVLTGATEAFF. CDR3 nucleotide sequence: TGCAGCGTTCTGACAGGGGCCACTGAAGCTTTCTTT.

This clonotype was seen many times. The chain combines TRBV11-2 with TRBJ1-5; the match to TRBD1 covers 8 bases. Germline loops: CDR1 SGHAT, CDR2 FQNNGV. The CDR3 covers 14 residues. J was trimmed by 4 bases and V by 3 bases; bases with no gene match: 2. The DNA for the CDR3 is TGTGCCAGCAGCTTTCAGGGGGCGAATCAGCCCCAGCATTTT. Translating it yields CASSFQGANQPQHF.